This T cell receptor (beta chain) was identified during a study of blood T cell repertoires in COVID-19. Only in-frame clones appear in the TCRdb table, and some are missing; sequencing was by immunoSEQ multiplex PCR. The sample includes some 48,000 clones, around 73% of them seen just once. This CDR3 is 18 amino acids long. Trimming cost V 2 bases and J 6 bases; bases outside gene matches: 12. Germline V gene lookup returns CDR1 MGHRA and CDR2 YSYEKL. The chain recombines TRBV4-1 with TRBJ1-6; TRBD1 agrees at 8 bases. This TCR derives from a woman aged 50 to 60 with acute COVID-19. The sample taken for sequencing was PBMCs or T cells enriched from blood (not recorded which). The DNA of the CDR3 is TGCGCCAGCAGCCAACTTTTGGAAGTGACAGGGGTTAATTCACCCCTCCACTTT. Residues: CASSQLLEVTGVNSPLHF.